Following are 14 T cell receptor beta chains from one sample sequenced in a study of radiation and T cells in renal cell carcinoma. Time point: baseline pretreatment blood. Described treatment: 15 Gy SBRT to primary tumor, nephrectomy 4 weeks later. Data came from immunoSEQ multiplex PCR; TCRdb stores just in-frame clones and leaves some out. This sample has roughly 100,000 clones, with 70% to 85% found just once. Sequences were derived from blood, sampled from a patient whose treatment included radiotherapy and nephrectomy. These receptors originate from a man aged 55 to 70 with renal cell carcinoma.

V usage is TRBV9 and J usage is TRBJ2-7, with D possibly TRBD1 on 7 matching bases. The CDR3 sequence is 15 residues long. Germline assignment: CDR1 SGDLS and CDR2 YYNGEE. V lost 2 bases, J lost 4 bases, and 16 bases lay in between. The CDR3: CASSVNGGGGYEQYF. In DNA, the CDR3 is TGTGCCAGCAGCGTGAACGGAGGGGGCGGGTACGAGCAGTACTTC.

V is TRBV30 and J is TRBJ2-7; the match to TRBD2 covers 10 bases. With V trimmed by 0 bases and J by 7 bases, 9 bases remained unmatched. The germline CDR1 and CDR2 sequences are GTSNPN and SVGIG (reference sequence). The CDR3 totals 15 residues. The CDR3, as DNA: TGTGCCTGGAGTGTACCGCTAGCGGGAGTCTTTGAGCAGTACTTC. Residues: CAWSVPLAGVFEQYF.

The chain employs TRBV28 and TRBJ2-2; D may be TRBD1 or TRBD2 (5 bases each). The V end was cut by 2 bases, the J end by 3 bases, with 10 bases between. CDR1 and CDR2 (germline): MDHEN, SYDVKM. This CDR3 has 15 amino acids. In nucleotides, the CDR3 is TGTGCCAGCAGTTTAGCCGGGACCTACACCGGGGAGCTGTTTTTT. Protein product: CASSLAGTYTGELFF.

This chain uses TRBV6-1 with TRBJ2-7; D is possibly TRBD1 or TRBD2 (6 bases each). The CDR3 spans 14 residues. Trimming stripped 1 base from V and 1 base from J, with 8 bases between. Germline values: CDR1 MNHNS, CDR2 SASEGT. The CDR3 sequence is CASSEEGGSYEQYF. CDR3 nucleotides: TGTGCCAGCAGTGAAGAGGGGGGTTCCTACGAGCAGTACTTC.

The V gene is TRBV18, the J gene TRBJ1-2; maybe TRBD1 (5 bases). Germline loops: CDR1 KGHSH, CDR2 LQKENI. V lost 2 bases, J lost 4 bases, and 11 bases lay in between. This CDR3 is built from 14 residues. CDR3 sequence reads: CASSPGQDIYGYTF. In DNA form, the CDR3 reads TGTGCCAGCTCACCAGGGCAGGACATCTATGGCTACACCTTC.

The chain employs TRBV27 and TRBJ1-2; TRBD1 matches at 9 bases. The CDR3 length is 16 residues. The V gene end was trimmed by 0 bases and the J gene end by 4 bases; junction bases not matched to a gene: 6. Germline V CDR1 and CDR2: MNHEY, SMNVEV (reference sequence). The CDR3 sequence is CASSLSGTGNGYGYTF. The DNA for the CDR3 is TGTGCCAGCAGTTTATCGGGGACAGGGAACGGCTATGGCTACACCTTC.

This clone showed up just a few times. The J gene is TRBJ1-1, the V gene TRBV6-1; no definite D call. Per germline, CDR1 MNHNS and CDR2 SASEGT. Trimming stripped 0 bases from V and 1 base from J, with 6 bases between. The CDR3 is made up of 14 amino acids. CDR3 residues: CASSEATSNTEAFF. The CDR3, as DNA: TGTGCCAGCAGTGAAGCCACATCGAACACTGAAGCTTTCTTT.

The genes are TRBV28 and TRBJ2-5; maybe TRBD1 (5 bases). V dropped 3 bases and J dropped 5 bases, with 13 bases sitting between them. Germline CDR1 and CDR2: MDHEN and SYDVKM. This CDR3 has 14 amino acids. DNA for the CDR3: TGTGCCAGCAGTTTTGGCAGGGTTAGGGAGACCCAGTACTTC. Translation: CASSFGRVRETQYF.

This rearrangement joins TRBV27 to TRBJ2-2, with TRBD2 matching 10 bases. J lost 5 bases, V lost 6 bases, and 3 bases had no gene match. The CDR3 spans 14 residues. The germline CDR1 and CDR2 sequences are MNHEY and SMNVEV (reference sequence). CDR3 DNA sequence: TGTGCCAGCAGAAGGACTAGCGGAACCGGGGAGCTGTTTTTT. Its translation: CASRRTSGTGELFF.

The gene calls are TRBV7-9 and TRBJ2-7; no clear D. Trimming removed 1 base from V and 4 bases from J, with 5 bases in between. Germline loops: CDR1 SEHNR, CDR2 FQNEAQ (reference sequence). There are 12 residues in the CDR3. The CDR3 region is CASSLDHYEQYF. DNA for the CDR3: TGTGCCAGCAGCTTAGACCATTACGAGCAGTACTTC.

The chain is built from TRBV6-6 and TRBJ2-7; TRBD2 matches 10 bases. This CDR3 is 14 amino acids long. V was pared by 5 bases and J by 5 bases, with 6 bases of the junction left unmatched. Germline assignment: CDR1 MNHNY and CDR2 SVGAGI (reference sequence). The CDR3: CASSPGTSADEQYF. The DNA of the CDR3 is TGTGCCAGCAGTCCCGGGACTAGCGCAGACGAGCAGTACTTC.

The chain carries TRBV10-3 and TRBJ2-1, with TRBD2 matching 9 bases. The V segment lost 0 bases and the J segment 2 bases; nucleotides outside the gene matches: 2. Germline values: CDR1 ENHRY, CDR2 SYGVKD. The CDR3 runs 16 residues. CDR3 sequence (DNA): TGTGCCATCAGTGAGTCCCCTAGCGGGACCTACAATGAGCAGTTCTTC. Translating it yields CAISESPSGTYNEQFF.

The chain is built from TRBV5-4 and TRBJ2-3; 7 positions agree with TRBD1. Trimming took 3 bases from V and 2 from J; bases not matched to a gene: 6. Per germline, CDR1 SGHNT and CDR2 YYREEE (reference sequence). The CDR3 has 15 residues. As DNA, the CDR3 is TGTGCCAGCAGCTCCCGGGACAGCTACACAGATACGCAGTATTTT. Amino acids: CASSSRDSYTDTQYF.

The rearrangement joins TRBV2 to TRBJ2-5, with D unresolved. The CDR3 totals 14 residues. Trimming shortened V by 5 bases and J by 5 bases, and 15 bases separated the two germline ends. Germline V CDR1 and CDR2: SNHLY, FYNNEI. DNA of the CDR3: TGTGCCAGCAGTCGCCATACTGAGAGGGAGACCCAGTACTTC. Protein: CASSRHTERETQYF. The full variable domain, rest sourced from reference TRBV2 and TRBJ2-5, is EPEVTQTPSHQVTQMGQEVILRCVPISNHLYFYWYRQILGQKVEFLVSFYNNEISEKSEIFDDQFSVERPDGSNFTLKIRSTKLEDSAMYFCASSRHTERETQYFGPGTRLLVL.